The clone carrying this TCR beta chain was counted a few times. What it recognizes is unknown. The junction departs from germline at one end; a sequencing error may be responsible. RNA transcripts provided the template for amplifying TCR beta CDR3 regions. After a first-round RT-PCR with HTBI primers, a second-round multiplex PCR was run. Using its own MiXCR run on the multiplex PCR reads, TCRdb lists one record per CDR3 protein. The sample lists 1 million to 1.3 million distinct CDR3 sequences, roughly two fifths occurring once. This entry belongs to a study of Graves' ophthalmopathy and Graves' hyperthyroidism. On the study more broadly: If no ophthalmopathy appeared within 18 months of follow-up, hyperthyroidism was termed stable.

The hyperthyroidism patients had a new diagnosis of under 2 months' duration and were aged 18 to 65. General study results and limits: Among expanded thyroid clonotypes above 0.001 frequency, most also occurred in blood.

Germline-derived CDR1 and CDR2 are ENHRY and SYGVKD. The CDR3 is made up of 14 amino acids. Specimen: peripheral blood or thyroid tissue (not recorded which). The clonotype originates from an adult man with Graves' hyperthyroidism. This rearrangement joins TRBV10-3 to TRBJ1-2, with TRBD1 matching over 8 bases. The CDR3 sequence: CASSSPGTGGGYTF. The CDR3 coding sequence is TGTGCCAGCAGTTCGCCCGGTACAGGGGGGGGCTACACCTTC.